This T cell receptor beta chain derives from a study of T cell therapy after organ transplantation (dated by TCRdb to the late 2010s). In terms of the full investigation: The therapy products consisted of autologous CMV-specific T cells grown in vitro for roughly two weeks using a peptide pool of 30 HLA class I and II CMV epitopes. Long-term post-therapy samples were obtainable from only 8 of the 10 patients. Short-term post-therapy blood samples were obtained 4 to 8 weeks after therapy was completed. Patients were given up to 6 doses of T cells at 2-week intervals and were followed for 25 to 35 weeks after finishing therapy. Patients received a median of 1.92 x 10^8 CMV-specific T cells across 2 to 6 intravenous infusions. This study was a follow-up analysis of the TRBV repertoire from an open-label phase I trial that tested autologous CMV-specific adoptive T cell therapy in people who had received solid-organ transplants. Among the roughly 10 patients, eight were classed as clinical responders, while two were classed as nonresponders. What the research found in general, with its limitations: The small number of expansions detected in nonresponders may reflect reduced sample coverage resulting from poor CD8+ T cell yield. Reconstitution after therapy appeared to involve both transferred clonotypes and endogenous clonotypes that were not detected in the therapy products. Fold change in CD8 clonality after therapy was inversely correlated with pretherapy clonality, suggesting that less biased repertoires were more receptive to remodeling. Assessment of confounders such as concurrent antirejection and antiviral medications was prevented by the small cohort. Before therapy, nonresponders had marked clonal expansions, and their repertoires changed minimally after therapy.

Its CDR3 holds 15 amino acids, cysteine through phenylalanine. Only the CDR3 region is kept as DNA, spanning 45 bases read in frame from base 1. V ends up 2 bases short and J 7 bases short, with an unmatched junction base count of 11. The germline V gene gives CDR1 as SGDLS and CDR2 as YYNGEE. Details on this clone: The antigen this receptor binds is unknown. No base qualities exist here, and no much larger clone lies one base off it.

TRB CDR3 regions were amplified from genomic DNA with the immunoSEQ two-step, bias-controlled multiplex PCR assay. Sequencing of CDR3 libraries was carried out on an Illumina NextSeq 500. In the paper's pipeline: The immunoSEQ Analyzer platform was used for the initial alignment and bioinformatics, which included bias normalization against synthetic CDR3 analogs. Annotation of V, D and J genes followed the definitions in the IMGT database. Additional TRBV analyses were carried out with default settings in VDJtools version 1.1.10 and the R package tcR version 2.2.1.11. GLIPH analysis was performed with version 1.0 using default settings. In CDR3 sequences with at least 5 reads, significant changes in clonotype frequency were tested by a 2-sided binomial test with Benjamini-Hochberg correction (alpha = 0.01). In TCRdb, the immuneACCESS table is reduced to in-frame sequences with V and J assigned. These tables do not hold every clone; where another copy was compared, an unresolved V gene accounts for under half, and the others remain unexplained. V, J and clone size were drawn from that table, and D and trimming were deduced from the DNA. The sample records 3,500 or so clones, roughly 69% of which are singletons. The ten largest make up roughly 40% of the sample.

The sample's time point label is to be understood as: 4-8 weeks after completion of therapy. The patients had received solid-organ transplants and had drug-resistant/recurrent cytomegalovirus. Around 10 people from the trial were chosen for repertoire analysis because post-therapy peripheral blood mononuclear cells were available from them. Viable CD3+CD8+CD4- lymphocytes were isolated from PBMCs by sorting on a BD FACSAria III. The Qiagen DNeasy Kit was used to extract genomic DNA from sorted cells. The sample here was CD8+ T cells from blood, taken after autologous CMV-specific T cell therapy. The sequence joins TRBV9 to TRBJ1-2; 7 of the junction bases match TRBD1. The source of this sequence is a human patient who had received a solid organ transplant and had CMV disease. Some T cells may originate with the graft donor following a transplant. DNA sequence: TGTGCCAGCAGCGTTGATCCGGACAGGATAACTGGCTACACCTTC. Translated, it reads CASSVDPDRITGYTF.